The 7 T cell receptor beta chains reported below all come from one sample, sequenced in a study of T cells in narcolepsy. Data came from immunoSEQ multiplex PCR; TCRdb stores just in-frame clones and leaves some out. Here the sample spans about 25,000 clones, about 86% being singletons. Material: CD45RA- memory CD4+ T cells from PBMCs. The receptors shown here come from a human donor with narcolepsy.

The chain couples TRBV19 to TRBJ1-5; the match to TRBD1 covers 7 bases. J was trimmed by 3 bases and V by 5 bases; bases with no gene match: 7. Germline V gives CDR1 LNHDA, CDR2 SQIVND (reference sequence). The CDR3 extends over 15 amino acids. The CDR3 loop reads CASSQEGQNNQPQHF. The CDR3 nucleotides are TGTGCCAGTAGTCAAGAGGGACAGAACAATCAGCCCCAGCATTTT.

The V call is TRBV29-1, the J call TRBJ2-7, with 10 bases fitting TRBD2. Germline lookup yields CDR1 SQVTM and CDR2 ANQGSEA. This CDR3 spans 15 amino acids. J lost 1 base, V lost 6 bases, and 9 bases had no gene match. The CDR3 region is CSVATGTSASYEQYF. The CDR3 nucleotides read TGCAGCGTAGCCACCGGGACTAGCGCGTCCTACGAGCAGTACTTC.

V usage is TRBV2 and J usage is TRBJ2-7; TRBD2 matches 7 bases. After removal of 6 bases from V and 3 bases from J, the junction contained 8 bases not matched to a gene. Germline V CDR1 and CDR2: SNHLY, FYNNEI. CDR3 length: 14 residues. As DNA, the CDR3 is TGTGCCAGCAGGGGCCGGGAGGCCTACTACGAGCAGTACTTC. Its protein product is CASRGREAYYEQYF.

This clone showed up just a few times. The chain employs TRBV7-9 and TRBJ2-2, with D perhaps TRBD2 (6 bases). Germline CDR1 and CDR2: SEHNR and FQNEAQ (reference sequence). The CDR3 totals 18 residues. V was trimmed by 0 bases and J by 0 bases, leaving 14 bases between them. The CDR3 coding sequence is TGTGCCAGCAGCTTAGCGGGTGGAGCGGGCCCGAACACCGGGGAGCTGTTTTTT. As protein: CASSLAGGAGPNTGELFF.

This chain uses TRBV7-8 with TRBJ1-4; D is uncertain. Germline CDR1 SGHVS, CDR2 FQNEAQ. The CDR3 is made up of 14 amino acids. V was pared by 3 bases and J by 7 bases, with 12 bases between. The CDR3 reads CASSFGRGGEKLFF. The CDR3 DNA reads TGTGCCAGCAGCTTTGGACGGGGAGGTGAAAAACTGTTTTTT. Filled out from reference TRBV7-8 and TRBJ1-4, the complete variable domain reads GAGVSQSPRYKVAKRGQDVALRCDPISGHVSLFWYQQALGQGPEFLTYFQNEAQLDKSGLPSDRFFAERPEGSVSTLKIQRTQQEDSAVYLCASSFGRGGEKLFFGSGTQLSVL.

The V and J genes are TRBV6-1 and TRBJ1-1; 8 positions match TRBD1. Losses at the gene ends were 11 bases for V and 5 bases for J; bases not matched to a gene: 10. CDR1 is MNHNS and CDR2 is SASEGT in the germline V gene. CDR3 size: 13 residues. The CDR3 sequence: CAAAGGVGTEAFF. As DNA, the CDR3 is TGTGCCGCGGCAGGGGGCGTGGGGACTGAAGCTTTCTTT.

This sequence joins TRBV7-2 and TRBJ1-1; 10 bases fit TRBD1. V lost 6 bases to trimming and J lost 9 bases; unmatched junction nucleotides: 19. Germline V gene lookup returns CDR1 SGHTA and CDR2 FQGNSA. This CDR3 has 17 residues. CDR3: CASSLTGGAGPHTQAFF. The CDR3 coding sequence is TGTGCCAGCAGTTTGACAGGGGGCGCAGGGCCCCACACGCAAGCTTTCTTT. Using reference TRBV7-2 and TRBJ1-1 for the parts outside the CDR3, the full variable domain is GAGVSQSPSNKVTEKGKDVELRCDPISGHTALYWYRQSLGQGLEFLIYFQGNSAPDKSGLPSDRFSAERTGGSVSTLTIQRTQQEDSAVYLCASSLTGGAGPHTQAFFGQGTRLTVV.